This passage covers 20 T cell receptor beta chains from one sample sequenced in a study of a mutant IDH1 vaccine in newly diagnosed glioma (dated by TCRdb to the early 2020s). The sample's time point label, in plain terms: week 47, end of study. Every vaccine dose consisted of 300 ug of a 20-mer mutant IDH1 peptide in Montanide, administered subcutaneously together with topical imiquimod. These TCRs are of unknown antigen specificity. The protocol used for the library was the immunoSEQ multiplex PCR assay. In its TCRdb copy, this immuneACCESS table keeps in-frame sequences only and misses some clones. Where compared with another copy, unresolved V genes explain less than half of these, and the others have no known cause. The sample records some 30,000 clones, 84% of which are singletons. The ten largest account for 25% to 35% of the sample. The sample was PBMCs, taken from a glioma patient whose treatment included an IDH1 peptide vaccine. The receptors derive from a man aged 30 to 39 with glioma.

V is TRBV4-2 and J is TRBJ1-4, with 9 bases fitting TRBD1. The CDR3 has 18 residues. V was pared by 1 base and J by 0 bases, with 6 bases of the junction left unmatched. Looked up from germline, CDR1 is LGHNA and CDR2 is YNFKEQ. The CDR3 here is CASSQGTGAAATNEKLFF. CDR3 in DNA: TGTGCCAGCAGCCAAGGGACAGGGGCGGCCGCAACTAATGAAAAACTGTTTTTT.

This chain connects TRBV27 to TRBJ1-2; D may be TRBD1 (5 bases). The germline V and J ends were trimmed by 6 bases and 2 bases, with 13 bases remaining between them. Germline lookup yields CDR1 MNHEY and CDR2 SMNVEV (reference sequence). The CDR3 extends over 14 amino acids. The CDR3 sequence: CASRGTEGNYGYTF. As DNA, the CDR3 is TGTGCCAGCAGGGGAACAGAGGGGAACTATGGCTACACCTTC.

The CDR3 DNA sequence: TGTGCCAGCAGCCCGGGACAGGGAACCTACGAGCAGTACTTC. Amino acids: CASSPGQGTYEQYF. The V call is TRBV7-6, the J call TRBJ2-7; TRBD1 agrees at 9 bases. Per germline, CDR1 SGHVS and CDR2 FNYEAQ. Germline trimming cut 5 bases from V and 2 bases from J; bases unmatched to any gene: 4. This CDR3 region has 14 residues.

The V gene is TRBV4-3, the J gene TRBJ1-4; 8 bases map to TRBD1. The CDR3 has 16 amino acids. J gave up 7 bases and V 1 base, and 8 bases lay outside the gene matches. In germline, CDR1 is LGHNA, CDR2 YSLEER. The DNA of the CDR3 is TGCGCCAGCAGCCAAGGCCAGACCGGGACAGGTGAAAAACTGTTTTTT. It specifies CASSQGQTGTGEKLFF.

The chain joins TRBV7-8 to TRBJ1-3; possibly TRBD1 for D (6 bases). Germline V gene sequence: CDR1 SGHVS, CDR2 FQNEAQ. V was pared by 3 bases and J by 0 bases, with 15 bases between. The CDR3 contains 17 residues. CDR3 bases: TGTGCCAGCAGCTTGTTTTTGACAGGAACCTCTGGAAACACCATATATTTT. It yields the protein CASSLFLTGTSGNTIYF.

The chain couples TRBV20-1 to TRBJ1-4; D gene unclear. Germline V CDR1 and CDR2: DFQATT, SNEGSKA (reference sequence). V lost 6 bases to trimming and J lost 6 bases, with 8 bases between them. The CDR3 extends over 11 amino acids. Here the CDR3 reads CSAVEYEKLFF. The CDR3 DNA reads as TGCAGTGCGGTTGAGTATGAAAAACTGTTTTTT.

The chain uses TRBV7-8 and TRBJ2-7; D gene unclear. In germline, CDR1 is SGHVS, CDR2 FQNEAQ. V was clipped by 1 base and J by 1 base, with 11 bases between them. The CDR3 runs 15 residues. The chain's CDR3 is CASSLDLVKSYEQYF. The DNA of the CDR3 is TGTGCCAGCAGCTTAGATCTGGTTAAATCCTACGAGCAGTACTTC.

This clone came up once. This chain links TRBV11-2 with TRBJ2-7, with D possibly being TRBD2 (5 bases). This CDR3 contains 13 residues. Germline V lookup: CDR1 SGHAT, CDR2 FQNNGV. V gave up 3 bases and J gave up 5 bases, with 11 bases separating them. The CDR3 here is CASSFSEGDEQYF. The CDR3 DNA follows: TGTGCCAGCAGCTTCTCAGAGGGCGACGAGCAGTACTTC.

The gene calls are TRBV19 and TRBJ2-7; TRBD2 aligns across 15 bases. The CDR3 totals 16 residues. The germline gives CDR1 LNHDA, CDR2 SQIVND (reference sequence). With V trimmed by 7 bases and J by 3 bases, 7 bases remained unmatched. CDR3 bases: TGTGCCAGTATGGGACTAGCGGGAGGAAGAGACTACGAGCAGTACTTC. As protein: CASMGLAGGRDYEQYF.

The chain joins TRBV27 to TRBJ2-2; unclear D gene. V was trimmed by 7 bases and J by 3 bases, leaving 18 bases between them. The CDR3 runs 16 residues. Germline V gene data show CDR1 as MNHEY and CDR2 as SMNVEV (reference sequence). The CDR3 sequence: CASISLRALDTGELFF. In DNA, the CDR3 is TGTGCCAGCATTTCCCTTAGGGCCTTGGACACCGGGGAGCTGTTTTTT.

The rearrangement joins TRBV19 to TRBJ2-7; D is unresolved. Trimming cost V 0 bases and J 3 bases, with 9 bases left between them. Germline-derived CDR1 and CDR2 are LNHDA and SQIVND (reference sequence). CDR3 length equals 14 residues. This CDR3 is CASSIEVRNYEQYF. The CDR3 region has the DNA TGTGCCAGTAGTATAGAGGTCAGAAACTACGAGCAGTACTTC. The entire variable domain, with the rest obtained from reference TRBV19 and TRBJ2-7, is as follows: DGGITQSPKYLFRKEGQNVTLSCEQNLNHDAMYWYRQDPGQGLRLIYYSQIVNDFQKGDIAEGYSVSREKKESFPLTVTSAQKNPTAFYLCASSIEVRNYEQYFGPGTRLTVT.

The chain employs TRBV4-3 and TRBJ1-3, with D hard to call. The CDR3 runs 17 residues. The germline gives CDR1 LGHNA, CDR2 YSLEER. V dropped 1 base and J dropped 4 bases, with 17 bases sitting between them. The CDR3: CASSQGQRLGPGNTIYF. The CDR3 region has the DNA TGCGCCAGCAGCCAAGGACAACGCCTCGGGCCCGGAAACACCATATATTTT.

CDR3 sequence: CASSFRGGIDEQFF. As DNA, the CDR3 is TGCGCCAGCAGCTTCCGGGGGGGGATCGATGAGCAGTTCTTC. The V call is TRBV5-1, the J call TRBJ2-1, with TRBD2 matching 8 bases. The germline gives CDR1 SGHRS, CDR2 YFSETQ. J gave up 8 bases and V 2 bases, and 6 bases lay outside the gene matches. The CDR3 sequence is 14 residues long.

The chain uses TRBV5-6 and TRBJ1-2; a possible D gene is TRBD1 (5 bases). V was pared by 4 bases and J by 5 bases, with 15 bases between. The CDR3 has 14 amino acids. From germline, CDR1 is SGHDT and CDR2 YYEEEE. The CDR3: CASSMGTVTYGYTF. CDR3 bases: TGTGCCAGCAGCATGGGGACGGTCACATATGGCTACACCTTC.

The V gene is TRBV7-3, the J gene TRBJ1-5; perhaps TRBD1 as D (5 bases). Trimming stripped 3 bases from V and 6 bases from J, with 15 bases between. The length of the CDR3 is 15 residues. CDR1 and CDR2 (germline): SGHTA, FQGTGA. The CDR3: CASSFGVGDSQPQHF. CDR3 coding DNA: TGTGCCAGCAGCTTCGGAGTAGGGGATTCTCAGCCCCAGCATTTT.

DNA of the CDR3: TGTGCCAGCAGTCAGAGGACAGGGCGGGATGGCTACACCTTC. This translates into CASSQRTGRDGYTF. This rearrangement joins TRBV6-6 to TRBJ1-2, with 8 bases matching TRBD1. J was trimmed by 6 bases and V by 5 bases; bases with no gene match: 8. The CDR3 is 14 amino acids. Germline CDR1 and CDR2: MNHNY and SVGAGI (reference sequence).

The chain recombines TRBV5-1 with TRBJ2-7, with 8 bases aligning to TRBD1. J gave up 2 bases and V 4 bases, and 5 bases lay outside the gene matches. Germline V gene lookup returns CDR1 SGHRS and CDR2 YFSETQ. The CDR3 is 14 residues long. The CDR3 sequence: CASSGTGDTYEQYF. The CDR3 bases are TGCGCCAGCAGCGGGACAGGCGATACCTACGAGCAGTACTTC.

This clone was picked up a small number of times. The chain links TRBV7-9 to TRBJ2-1; TRBD2 matches at 8 bases. The V and J ends lost 4 bases and 11 bases, in that order; junction bases with no gene match: 16. This CDR3 is built from 16 residues. Germline lookup yields CDR1 SEHNR and CDR2 FQNEAQ (reference sequence). The CDR3 coding sequence is TGTGCCAGCAGCTCGTCGACGGGGGGGTTAACAATGAAGCAGTTCTTC. Translated: CASSSSTGGLTMKQFF.

This rearrangement joins TRBV5-6 to TRBJ1-3; the D is unclear. The CDR3 has 16 amino acids. V shed 4 bases and J shed 4 bases, with 18 bases lying between them. Germline V CDR1 and CDR2: SGHDT, YYEEEE. CDR3 bases: TGTGCCAGCAGCCGGAAGTATTTTGGAACGGGAAACACCATATATTTT. Protein product: CASSRKYFGTGNTIYF.

The gene calls are TRBV30 and TRBJ1-1; a possible D gene is TRBD1 (6 bases). V gave up 5 bases and J gave up 2 bases, with 9 bases separating them. Germline CDR1 GTSNPN, CDR2 SVGIG (reference sequence). CDR3 length: 12 residues. CDR3 in amino acids: CAWGDTNTEAFF. The CDR3 DNA reads TGTGCCTGGGGGGACACCAACACTGAAGCTTTCTTT.